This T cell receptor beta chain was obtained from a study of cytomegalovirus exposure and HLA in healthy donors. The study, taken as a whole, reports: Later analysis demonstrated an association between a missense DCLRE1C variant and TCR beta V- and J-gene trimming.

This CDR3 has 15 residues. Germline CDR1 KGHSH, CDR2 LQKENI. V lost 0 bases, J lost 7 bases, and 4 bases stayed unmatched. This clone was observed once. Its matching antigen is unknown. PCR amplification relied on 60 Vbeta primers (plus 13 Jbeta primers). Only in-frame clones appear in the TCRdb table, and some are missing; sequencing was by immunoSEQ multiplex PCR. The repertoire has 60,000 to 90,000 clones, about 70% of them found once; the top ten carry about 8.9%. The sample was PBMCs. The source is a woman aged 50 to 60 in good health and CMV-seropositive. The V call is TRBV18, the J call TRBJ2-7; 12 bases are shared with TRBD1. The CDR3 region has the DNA TGTGCCAGCTCACCACCGGGACAGGGGGCGAGGGAGCAGTACTTC. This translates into CASSPPGQGAREQYF.